The source of this T cell receptor beta chain is a study of blood T cell repertoires in COVID-19. About the research overall: Researchers got acute and convalescent COVID-19 samples from the United States, Italy and Spain. T cells, B-cell-depleted T cells, or PBMCs provided the cDNA or gDNA that served as material.

In the original workflow: Counts of nucleated cells, estimated from reference gene primer amplification, were obtained. Sequenced by immunoSEQ multiplex PCR; TCRdb stores in-frame clones only, minus some. V and J calls and clone size are those listed in that table; D and trimming were worked out from the DNA. The profile shows 130,000 to 150,000 clones, about 84% of them singletons. The CDR3 is 14 amino acids. The V and J ends lost 4 bases and 4 bases, in that order; junction bases with no gene match: 3. CDR1 and CDR2 (germline): SGHTA, FQGTGA. This rearrangement joins TRBV7-3 to TRBJ2-2, with 7 bases matching TRBD1. This TCR was sampled from a woman aged 80 or older in a cohort sampled during active or convalescent COVID-19. The sequenced sample was peripheral blood. DNA for the CDR3: TGTGCCAGCAGCTGGACAGGCTCCACCGGGGAGCTGTTTTTT. Its protein is CASSWTGSTGELFF.